This TCR beta chain originates from a study of cytomegalovirus exposure and HLA in healthy donors. Findings and limits, study-wide: Some segments of the V type, notably TRBV6-2 and TRBV6-3, were excluded as indistinguishable.

The CDR3 spans 14 residues. Trimming stripped 2 bases from V and 2 bases from J, with 8 bases between. Germline CDR1 and CDR2: MDHEN and SYDVKM. PCR involved 60 Vbeta and 13 Jbeta primers. Here immunoSEQ multiplex PCR was the method, and the copy in TCRdb shows in-frame clones only, minus some. The top ten clones hold over 2% of a sample with roughly 100,000 clones, approximately 72% of them seen once. Comments on this clone: What it recognizes is unknown.

This clonotype originated in a young man in good health and CMV-seronegative. Sample: PBMCs. The genes are TRBV28 and TRBJ2-3; D is undetermined. The DNA of the CDR3 is TGTGCCAGCAGTTTACAGGTGACCACAGATACGCAGTATTTT. Amino acids: CASSLQVTTDTQYF.